The subject of this entry is one T cell receptor beta chain. Its antigen is unknown. The sample originates from a study of T cells in Graves' hyperthyroidism and ophthalmopathy. It was RNA transcripts that yielded the amplified TCR beta CDR3 regions. HTBI primers were the set used in a first-round RT-PCR of the TCR CDR3. TCRdb called the multiplex PCR reads again in MiXCR, with one record for every CDR3 protein. The data hold around 350,000 distinct CDR3 sequences, with about 18% observed a single time. The V gene's germline CDR1 is SGHRS and CDR2 YFSETQ. This CDR3 has 15 amino acids. V was shortened by 0 bases and J by 0 bases, with 9 bases between the two germline ends. Regarding the study as a whole: Most expanded thyroid clonotypes above 0.001 recurred in blood.

Drawn at first hyperthyroidism diagnosis, the blood sample preceded any ophthalmopathy symptoms. The PBMCs had their origin in roughly 10 ml of fresh peripheral blood. V is TRBV5-1 and J is TRBJ1-1; weak D call: TRBD1 (6 bases). The sequenced sample was blood. The TCR was taken from a woman in her 30s with Graves' hyperthyroidism that later progressed to Graves' ophthalmopathy. For the CDR3, the DNA is TGCGCCAGCAGCTTGGATCAGGGGATGAACACTGAAGCTTTCTTT. The encoded protein is CASSLDQGMNTEAFF.